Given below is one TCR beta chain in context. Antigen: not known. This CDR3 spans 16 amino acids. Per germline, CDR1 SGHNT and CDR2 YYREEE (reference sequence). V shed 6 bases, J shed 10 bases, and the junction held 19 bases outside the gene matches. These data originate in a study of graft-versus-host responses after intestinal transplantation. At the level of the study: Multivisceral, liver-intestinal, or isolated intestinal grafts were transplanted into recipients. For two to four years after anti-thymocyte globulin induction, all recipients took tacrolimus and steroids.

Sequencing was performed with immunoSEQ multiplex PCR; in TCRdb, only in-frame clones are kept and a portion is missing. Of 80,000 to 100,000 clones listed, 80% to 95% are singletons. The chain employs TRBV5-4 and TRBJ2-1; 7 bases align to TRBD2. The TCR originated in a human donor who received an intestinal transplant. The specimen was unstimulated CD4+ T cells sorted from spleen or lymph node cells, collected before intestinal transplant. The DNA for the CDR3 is TGTGCCAGCACCCCCCTAACACGGGGGGACGCGGGGGAGCAGTTCTTC. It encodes CASTPLTRGDAGEQFF.